The rows below give T cell receptor beta chains drawn from one sample of a study of blood T cell repertoires in COVID-19. Using immunoSEQ multiplex PCR, the repertoire was profiled, and TCRdb retains in-frame clones only, with some absent. The sample holds about 150,000 clones, 82% seen once. Sequenced sample: peripheral blood. These receptors came from a human donor with acute or convalescent COVID-19. The donor label of this sample is uncertain. Each CDR3 is given with its conserved first and last residue.

j_call: TRBJ2-7
v_call: TRBV27
cdr3_aa: CASSSGTGGGEQYF

j_call: TRBJ2-3
v_call: TRBV5-1
cdr3_aa: CASSLLQSTDTQYF

j_call: TRBJ1-5
v_call: TRBV7-6
cdr3_aa: CASSFDRGGNQPQHF

j_call: TRBJ1-5
v_call: TRBV18
cdr3_aa: CASSPEVDQPQHF

j_call: TRBJ1-3
v_call: TRBV15
cdr3_aa: CATSRTGINTIYF

j_call: TRBJ2-1
v_call: TRBV29-1
cdr3_aa: CSAQGRTVFNEQFF

j_call: TRBJ1-1
v_call: TRBV3-1/TRBV3-2
cdr3_aa: CASSLQGVNEAFF

j_call: TRBJ2-3
v_call: TRBV2
cdr3_aa: CASSLRDRGEYF

j_call: TRBJ2-4
v_call: TRBV5-4
cdr3_aa: CASRDGTGESLAKNIQYF

j_call: TRBJ1-2
v_call: TRBV5-4
cdr3_aa: CASSLFQGNVGYTF

j_call: TRBJ2-1
v_call: TRBV10-1
cdr3_aa: CASSEYEASGGLYEQFF

j_call: TRBJ2-7
v_call: TRBV6-5
cdr3_aa: CASSRDSTYEQYF

j_call: TRBJ1-2
v_call: TRBV30
cdr3_aa: CAREPPLDGGYGYTF

j_call: TRBJ1-2
v_call: TRBV3-1/TRBV3-2
cdr3_aa: CASSQKFRDSPAGYTF

j_call: TRBJ2-3
v_call: TRBV5-4
cdr3_aa: CASRSTGTSTDTQYF

j_call: TRBJ2-1
v_call: TRBV7-2
cdr3_aa: CASSRDRGRPEWFF

j_call: TRBJ1-2
v_call: TRBV4-3
cdr3_aa: CASSQDWGRPGDGYTF

j_call: TRBJ2-3
v_call: TRBV27
cdr3_aa: CASTGRAVSTDTQYF

j_call: TRBJ2-2
v_call: TRBV4-2
cdr3_aa: CASSQGQSANTGELFF

j_call: TRBJ1-5
v_call: TRBV19
cdr3_aa: CASSTPGQGRQPQHF